The 21 T cell receptor beta chains below come from one sample, sequenced in a study of blood T cells in healthy people across ages. It was with a sample-barcoded 5' primer and a J-beta primer mix that a second PCR of about 6 to 12 cycles was run. TCRdb reanalysed the 5' RACE reads using MiXCR and keeps one entry per CDR3 protein. The data contain roughly 1,000,000 distinct CDR3 sequences, roughly a quarter of them singletons. The same data also went into a second study, on T cells of mothers and their children.

Source material: blood. These receptors came from a girl aged 2 to 10 in good health.

This chain uses TRBV10-3 with TRBJ2-7; possibly TRBD2 for D (5 bases). The CDR3 has 15 residues. Trimming shortened V by 0 bases and J by 3 bases, and 12 bases separated the two germline ends. In germline, CDR1 is ENHRY, CDR2 SYGVKD. CDR3 amino acids: CAISESLGGLYEQYF. Here the CDR3 DNA reads TGTGCCATCAGTGAGTCGCTAGGCGGGCTCTACGAGCAGTACTTC.

The chain employs TRBV5-1 and TRBJ1-1, with D possibly TRBD1 on 5 matching bases. The CDR3 length is 13 residues. Germline V gene data show CDR1 as SGHRS and CDR2 as YFSETQ. V lost 4 bases to trimming and J lost 3 bases, with 10 bases between them. This CDR3 reads CASSTDSYTEAFF. DNA of the CDR3: TGCGCCAGCAGCACTGACAGTTACACTGAAGCTTTCTTT.

This clonotype came up a few times. The chain links TRBV3-1 to TRBJ1-4; tentatively, D is TRBD1 (5 bases). This CDR3 is 14 amino acids long. Trimming took 1 base from V and 5 from J, leaving 8 bases between them. CDR1 is LGHDT and CDR2 is YNNKEL in the germline V gene (reference sequence). CDR3 protein: CASSQGQGNEKLFF. The DNA for the CDR3 is TGTGCCAGCAGCCAAGGCCAGGGCAATGAAAAACTGTTTTTT.

This clonotype was detected a few times. This chain links TRBV6-6 with TRBJ1-3, with a possible D match to TRBD1 (5 bases). With 8 bases removed from V and 2 bases from J, the gap between germline ends came to 13 bases. CDR3 length: 14 amino acids. Germline V lookup: CDR1 MNHNY, CDR2 SVGAGI (reference sequence). The CDR3 nucleotides read TGTGCCAGCCTGGGGCTGGATCCTGGAAACACCATATATTTT. Translation gives CASLGLDPGNTIYF.

The sample holds a few counts of this clonotype. The gene calls are TRBV7-2 and TRBJ2-5, with D maybe TRBD1 (6 bases). The CDR3 contains 14 residues. Germline V gene data show CDR1 as SGHTA and CDR2 as FQGNSA. Trimming removed 5 bases at V and 4 bases at J, with 14 bases between. The CDR3 DNA is TGTGCCAGCAGCCCTGACAGGCAGGGAGAGACCCAGTACTTC. Amino acids: CASSPDRQGETQYF.

The chain combines TRBV5-1 with TRBJ2-5; TRBD1 aligns across 8 bases. The closer fit of TRBJ2-1 to the DNA end suggests the J call may be wrong. The length of the CDR3 is 16 residues. Per the germline V gene, CDR1 is SGHRS and CDR2 is YFSETQ. The CDR3 spells CASSLSIRTGHNEQFF. CDR3 nucleotides: TGCGCCAGCAGCTTGAGTATCCGGACAGGGCATAATGAGCAGTTCTTC.

This clonotype appeared many times. The chain links TRBV24-1 to TRBJ2-1; possible D gene TRBD2, 5 bases. The CDR3 is made up of 16 amino acids. Trimming removed 1 base from V and 2 bases from J, with 11 bases in between. CDR1 and CDR2 from the germline V gene are KGHDR and SFDVKD. CDR3 region: CATSDFGGEPYNEQFF. The CDR3 coding sequence is TGTGCCACCAGTGATTTTGGAGGAGAACCCTACAATGAGCAGTTCTTC.

The V call is TRBV28, the J call TRBJ2-2, with D hard to call. CDR3 length: 15 residues. V dropped 8 bases and J dropped 2 bases, with 15 bases sitting between them. Per germline, CDR1 MDHEN and CDR2 SYDVKM. The CDR3 sequence: CASGRPGINTGELFF. The CDR3 DNA follows: TGTGCCAGCGGGCGGCCAGGAATTAACACCGGGGAGCTGTTTTTT.

The V gene is TRBV18, the J gene TRBJ2-5; 7 bases line up with TRBD1. CDR1 and CDR2 from the germline V gene are KGHSH and LQKENI. After removal of 6 bases from V and 2 bases from J, the junction contained 12 bases not matched to a gene. There are 16 residues in the CDR3. The CDR3 region is CASSPTGTVQQETQYF. The CDR3 DNA follows: TGTGCCAGCTCCCCGACCGGGACAGTACAACAAGAGACCCAGTACTTC. Using reference TRBV18 and TRBJ2-5 for the parts outside the CDR3, the full variable domain is NAGVMQNPRHLVRRRGQEARLRCSPMKGHSHVYWYRQLPEEGLKFMVYLQKENIIDESGMPKERFSAEFPKEGPSILRIQQVVRGDSAAYFCASSPTGTVQQETQYFGPGTRLLVL.

V usage is TRBV7-2 and J usage is TRBJ2-5; 8 bases are a match to TRBD1. V shed 1 base, J shed 3 bases, and the junction held 10 bases outside the gene matches. In germline, CDR1 is SGHTA, CDR2 FQGNSA. This CDR3 region has 17 residues. The CDR3 DNA reads TGTGCCAGCAGCTTAGGGGGACCCTACAGGGGGGAAGAGACCCAGTACTTC. This translates into CASSLGGPYRGEETQYF.

Here the CDR3 reads CASSSPTAGDTQYF. In nucleotides, the CDR3 is TGTGCCAGCAGCTCCCCAACCGCGGGGGATACGCAGTATTTT. The chain has TRBV7-9 and TRBJ2-3; possible D gene TRBD2, 6 bases. Per the germline V gene, CDR1 is SEHNR and CDR2 is FQNEAQ (reference sequence). The length of the CDR3 is 14 residues. V dropped 4 bases and J dropped 6 bases, with 14 bases sitting between them.

This chain links TRBV11-2 with TRBJ1-1, with unresolved D. The CDR3 extends over 13 amino acids. V was shortened by 5 bases and J by 0 bases, with 7 bases between the two germline ends. Germline V gene sequence: CDR1 SGHAT, CDR2 FQNNGV. The CDR3 here is CASSLKLNTEAFF. CDR3 bases: TGTGCCAGCAGCCTAAAGTTGAACACTGAAGCTTTCTTT.

In its sample, this clonotype was seen a few times. The chain carries TRBV7-8 and TRBJ2-3, with D possibly matching TRBD1 (7 bases). The CDR3 has 17 amino acids. Germline V lookup: CDR1 SGHVS, CDR2 FQNEAQ. V lost 5 bases, J lost 3 bases, and 21 bases lay in between. CDR3 sequence: CASSPPLPGGWTDTQYF. The CDR3 coding sequence is TGTGCCAGCAGCCCACCACTTCCAGGGGGGTGGACAGATACGCAGTATTTT.

This clonotype has more than one count but fewer than ten. This chain joins TRBV27 and TRBJ2-1, with D tentatively TRBD1 (5 bases). Germline values: CDR1 MNHEY, CDR2 SMNVEV (reference sequence). This CDR3 has 15 residues. V shed 4 bases and J shed 8 bases, with 18 bases lying between them. CDR3 nucleotide sequence: TGTGCCAGCAGTTCTCAGACAGTAGACAGCGATGAGCAGTTCTTC. Protein: CASSSQTVDSDEQFF.

The chain recombines TRBV23-1 with TRBJ1-2; D not certain. Being an ORF, TRBV23-1 has a function that is uncertain. The CDR3 has 13 amino acids. V was cut by 2 bases and J by 6 bases, with 10 bases left in between. CDR3 coding DNA: TGCGCCAGCAGTCAAGGGGAGAAGAATGGCTACACCTTC. This codes for CASSQGEKNGYTF.

The chain carries TRBV6-6 and TRBJ1-4; D gene uncertain. CDR1 is MNHNY, CDR2 SVGAGI, per germline (reference sequence). V shed 3 bases and J shed 8 bases, with 10 bases lying between them. The CDR3 is 13 residues long. The CDR3: CASSYRQGEKLFF. The CDR3 nucleotides are TGTGCCAGCAGTTATCGGCAAGGCGAAAAACTGTTTTTT.

This clonotype turned up a few times. CDR3 protein: CASMDRETNEKLFF. Here the CDR3 DNA reads TGTGCCAGCATGGACAGGGAAACTAATGAAAAACTGTTTTTT. This chain joins TRBV28 and TRBJ1-4, with TRBD1 matching 8 bases. Germline V gene sequence: CDR1 MDHEN, CDR2 SYDVKM. The CDR3 extends over 14 amino acids. J was trimmed by 1 base and V by 7 bases; bases with no gene match: 2.

This chain uses TRBV7-2 with TRBJ2-5, with D perhaps matching TRBD1 or TRBD2 (6 bases each). The V end was cut by 2 bases, the J end by 3 bases, with 10 bases between. Germline lookup yields CDR1 SGHTA and CDR2 FQGNSA. The CDR3 runs 14 residues. Here the CDR3 DNA reads TGTGCCAGCAGCTTAAGGGGGGTAGAAGAGACCCAGTACTTC. Translating gives CASSLRGVEETQYF. Full variable domain (remainder filled in from reference TRBV7-2 and TRBJ2-5): GAGVSQSPSNKVTEKGKDVELRCDPISGHTALYWYRQSLGQGLEFLIYFQGNSAPDKSGLPSDRFSAERTGGSVSTLTIQRTQQEDSAVYLCASSLRGVEETQYFGPGTRLLVL.

J is TRBJ2-1 and V is TRBV4-1, with D possibly being TRBD2 (5 bases). The V end was cut by 5 bases, the J end by 2 bases, with 13 bases between. The CDR3 contains 15 residues. Germline values: CDR1 MGHRA, CDR2 YSYEKL. CDR3 DNA sequence: TGCGCCAGCAGCTCGGAGGTCTCCCCCTACAATGAGCAGTTCTTC. This gives the protein CASSSEVSPYNEQFF.

V gene TRBV20-1 combines with J gene TRBJ2-2; possible D gene TRBD1, 5 bases. V was clipped by 0 bases and J by 4 bases, with 15 bases between them. This CDR3 spans 16 amino acids. Germline V gene lookup returns CDR1 DFQATT and CDR2 SNEGSKA (reference sequence). CDR3 DNA: TGCAGTGCTAGAGAAAAGGCCCAGGGCATCACCGGGGAGCTGTTTTTT. This gives the protein CSAREKAQGITGELFF.

In its sample, this clonotype was seen a few times. V gene TRBV20-1 combines with J gene TRBJ2-1; 8 positions agree with TRBD1. CDR1 and CDR2 from the germline V gene are DFQATT and SNEGSKA (reference sequence). The CDR3 is 12 amino acids. The J segment lost 9 bases and the V segment lost 4 bases, leaving 5 bases of the junction unmatched. The CDR3 nucleotides read TGCAGTGCTAACAAGGGGACAGGTGAGCAGTTCTTC. Residues: CSANKGTGEQFF.